Listed below are T cell receptor beta chains from one sample, sequenced in a study of cytomegalovirus exposure and HLA in healthy donors. This table comes from immunoSEQ multiplex PCR, and its TCRdb copy is limited to in-frame clones, with some not included. The sample lists over 200,000 clones, around 88% occurring once. The sample consisted of PBMCs. These TCRs come from a woman aged 18 to 35 in good health and CMV-seronegative. Each CDR3 is given with its conserved first and last residue. D genes are given only for firm matches. A row's size may be missing; if present it is once, few, many or a size class.

TRBD1 | once | TRBJ2-3 | TRBV11-2 | TGTGCCAGCAGCTTAGATGGGACAGAGTACACAGATACGCAGTATTTT | CASSLDGTEYTDTQYF
TRBD2 | NA | TRBJ2-1 | TRBV13 | TGTGCCAGCAGCTTAGTAGGGACTAGCGGGCAGGGTGAGCAGTTCTTC | CASSLVGTSGQGEQFF
NA | once | TRBJ2-3 | TRBV5-4 | TGTGCCAGCAGCCGTCTTTCGGTGGCGCAGTATTTT | CASSRLSVAQYF
TRBD1 | NA | TRBJ2-3 | TRBV5-6 | TGTGCCAGCAGCTTGGGGACAGGGGAGGATACGCAGTATTTT | CASSLGTGEDTQYF
TRBD1 | NA | TRBJ1-4 | TRBV4-1 | TGCGCCAGCAACGGACAGGGAGGTAATGAAAAACTGTTTTTT | CASNGQGGNEKLFF
TRBD2 | NA | TRBJ2-1 | TRBV18 | TGTGCCAGCTCACCACGGACGGGAGGGCCGACTGAGCAGTTCTTC | CASSPRTGGPTEQFF
NA | once | TRBJ2-7 | TRBV5-1 | TGCGCCAGCAGCTTTCGACTAGAGAACTACGAGCAGTACTTC | CASSFRLENYEQYF
NA | NA | TRBJ1-1 | TRBV13 | TGTGCCAGCAGCTTAAGCCCCTCCAAGAACACTGAAGCTTTCTTT | CASSLSPSKNTEAFF
TRBD1 | NA | TRBJ1-2 | TRBV19 | TGTGCCAGTAGTACCGTCACCGGGACAGGGGTAAGGAGTGGCTACACCTTC | CASSTVTGTGVRSGYTF
NA | NA | TRBJ2-6 | TRBV10-2 | TGCGCCACCGGACTGAGCTCTGGGGCCAACGTCCTGACTTTC | CATGLSSGANVLTF
NA | NA | TRBJ2-1 | TRBV5-4 | TGTGCCAGCAGCGGCTCTCTAGAATACAATGAGCAGTTCTTC | CASSGSLEYNEQFF
NA | few | TRBJ1-1 | TRBV18 | TGTGCCAGCTCAACCAGTCTGAAGAACACTGAAGCTTTCTTT | CASSTSLKNTEAFF
TRBD2 | NA | TRBJ2-3 | TRBV6-5 | TGTGCCAGCAGAGGGACTAGCGGGGGGTATACGCAGTATTTT | CASRGTSGGYTQYF
NA | NA | TRBJ2-7 | TRBV10-2 | TGCGCCAGCAGTGCGACTGCTGGATCCTACGAGCAGTACTTC | CASSATAGSYEQYF
NA | NA | TRBJ1-1 | TRBV2 | TGTGCCAGCTCGGGAGAGGTGAACACTGAAGCTTTCTTT | CASSGEVNTEAFF
NA | NA | TRBJ1-1 | TRBV7-6 | TGTGCCAGCAGCTCACGGGGGGAGATGGGGACTGAAGCTTTCTTT | CASSSRGEMGTEAFF
TRBD2 | NA | TRBJ2-2 | TRBV10-2 | TGCGCCAGCCAGCGATGGGTTTTAGCGGGAAACACCGGGGAGCTGTTTTTT | CASQRWVLAGNTGELFF
TRBD2 | NA | TRBJ2-1 | TRBV5-8 | TGTGCCAGCAGCTTCGCCGGGACTAGCGGGAGTTGGGGATCTTCTGAGCAGTTCTTC | CASSFAGTSGSWGSSEQFF
TRBD1 | NA | TRBJ2-5 | TRBV7-9 | TGTGCCACCACGACAGGGTGGGGAGAGACCCAGTACTTC | CATTTGWGETQYF
TRBD2 | NA | TRBJ2-1 | TRBV11-3 | TGTGCCAGCAGCTTATTGTCTAGCGGGAGTGGGAATGAGCAGTTCTTC | CASSLLSSGSGNEQFF
NA | NA | TRBJ2-5 | TRBV11-2 | TGTGCCAGCAGCTCACAGGGCGGGGAGACCCAGTACTTC | CASSSQGGETQYF
NA | NA | TRBJ1-4 | TRBV5-6 | TGTGCCAGCAGCTTGACCCACAGGGAGAGTGAAAAACTGTTTTTT | CASSLTHRESEKLFF
TRBD1 | NA | TRBJ1-1 | TRBV6-5 | TGTGCCAGCAGTTACACGCCAGACAGGGGGCTAGGTGAAGCTTTCTTT | CASSYTPDRGLGEAFF
NA | NA | TRBJ2-7 | TRBV4-1 | TGCGCCAGCAGCACCCGGGGCTCCTACGAGCAGTACTTC | CASSTRGSYEQYF
TRBD1 | NA | TRBJ1-5 | TRBV27 | TGTGCCAGCAGCCCCGGGACAGGGAGTCAGCCCCAGCATTTT | CASSPGTGSQPQHF
NA | NA | TRBJ2-7 | TRBV5-1 | TGCGCCAGCAGCTTGGGAGGGAACGCCTACGAGCAGTACTTC | CASSLGGNAYEQYF
NA | NA | TRBJ1-5 | TRBV15 | TGTGCCACCAGCAGAGATCGGCAGCCCCAGCATTTT | CATSRDRQPQHF
TRBD2 | NA | TRBJ2-3 | TRBV5-1 | TGCGCCAGCAGCTTGGCCCCCAAGACTAGCGGGCGTTCCGTAGATACGCAGTATTTT | CASSLAPKTSGRSVDTQYF
TRBD2 | NA | TRBJ2-1 | TRBV4-1 | TGCGCCAGCAGCCAGTCAGCGGGGGGGGGAAACTACAATGAGCAGTTCTTC | CASSQSAGGGNYNEQFF
NA | NA | TRBJ1-6 | TRBV11-2 | TGTGCCAGCAGCTTAGTGGGCCCCGTTAGCTATAATTCACCCCTCCACTTT | CASSLVGPVSYNSPLHF
TRBD2 | NA | TRBJ2-3 | TRBV5-6 | TGTGCCAGCAGCCCAACTAGCGGGGGAACAGATACGCAGTATTTT | CASSPTSGGTDTQYF
NA | NA | TRBJ1-2 | TRBV7-9 | TGTGCCAGCAGCCCGGTGGGGGGTGTCTACACCTTC | CASSPVGGVYTF
NA | few | TRBJ1-2 | TRBV19 | TGTGCCAGTAGTCCGCCATTAGTAGCTACTGGCTACACCTTC | CASSPPLVATGYTF
NA | NA | TRBJ1-5 | TRBV7-2 | TGTGCCAGCAGCCCAGACAGCACGGGTCAGCCCCAGCATTTT | CASSPDSTGQPQHF
TRBD2 | NA | TRBJ2-3 | TRBV5-1 | TGCGCCAGCAGGATAGCGGGAAGCACAGATACGCAGTATTTT | CASRIAGSTDTQYF
NA | NA | TRBJ2-5 | TRBV27 | TGTGCCAGCGGCAATCATCAAGAGACCCAGTACTTC | CASGNHQETQYF
NA | NA | TRBJ1-4 | TRBV5-6 | TGTGCCAGCAGCTTGGCCGCGGAGCTTTATGAAAAACTGTTTTTT | CASSLAAELYEKLFF
TRBD1 | NA | TRBJ1-1 | TRBV5-1 | TGCGCCAGCGGCCGACAGGGGGCGAACACTGAAGCTTTCTTT | CASGRQGANTEAFF
TRBD1 | NA | TRBJ2-7 | TRBV9 | TGTGCCAGCAGCGTAGGGGGCCCGGGACAGGGATGGAGCGAGCAGTACTTC | CASSVGGPGQGWSEQYF
TRBD2 | NA | TRBJ2-7 | TRBV5-1 | TGCGCCAGCAGCTTGATAGCGGGAAGCTCCTACGAGCAGTACTTC | CASSLIAGSSYEQYF
NA | NA | TRBJ1-2 | TRBV5-8 | TGTGCCAGCAGCTTGGGGACGAGAGGGAGCTATGGCTACACCTTC | CASSLGTRGSYGYTF
TRBD1 | NA | TRBJ1-2 | TRBV7-8 | TGTGCCAGCAGCCCGACCGTGACAGGGTATGGCTACACCTTC | CASSPTVTGYGYTF
TRBD1 | NA | TRBJ1-1 | TRBV15 | TGTGCCACCAGCAGGACAGGGGGCAGGGAAGCTTTCTTT | CATSRTGGREAFF
NA | NA | TRBJ2-7 | TRBV14 | TGTGCCAGCAGCCAAGTAACGCGGGAATCGGACTACGAGCAGTACTTC | CASSQVTRESDYEQYF
TRBD1 | NA | TRBJ1-6 | TRBV5-1 | TGCGCCAGCAGCTTGACAGGGGATAATTCACCCCTCCACTTT | CASSLTGDNSPLHF
TRBD1 | NA | TRBJ2-1 | TRBV5-1 | TGCGCCAGCAGCTTAACGGACAGGTCCTACAATGAGCAGTTCTTC | CASSLTDRSYNEQFF
TRBD1 | NA | TRBJ2-6 | TRBV4-1 | TGCGCCAGCAGCCAAAAGGACAGGGTTGAATTCTCTGGGGCCAACGTCCTGACTTTC | CASSQKDRVEFSGANVLTF